This T cell receptor (beta chain) was documented in a study of T cells in narcolepsy. Study information: Enrolled donors included narcolepsy type 1 or type 2 patients and healthy controls.

Study-wide results and caveats: Same-patient CSF and blood CD4+ T cell clonotypes included HCRT-specific and TRIB2-specific autoreactive ones. Healthy controls reportedly lacked the autoreactive clonotypes serially found in patients' blood.

As to this clone: Its antigen is not known.

The CDR3 sequence is 11 residues long. The germline V gene encodes CDR1 SGHRS and CDR2 YFSETQ. The V and J ends lost 4 bases and 3 bases respectively, with 5 bases between them. This table comes from immunoSEQ multiplex PCR, and its TCRdb copy is limited to in-frame clones, with some not included. The sample carries tens of thousands of clones, about four fifths recorded once. This chain connects TRBV5-1 to TRBJ2-7, with D hard to call. This receptor was obtained from a human donor in good health. Material for sequencing was memory (CD45RA-) CD4+ T cells from blood. This chain's CDR3 is CASSANYEQYF. The CDR3 nucleotides are TGCGCCAGCAGCGCAAACTACGAGCAGTACTTC.